The next 30 T cell receptor beta chains were all read from a single sample in a study of blood T cells in healthy people across ages. Primed by a sample-barcoded 5' primer and a J-beta primer mix, a second PCR proceeded for 7 to 11 cycles. MiXCR, run by TCRdb on the 5' RACE reads, gives a single entry per CDR3 protein. The sample includes 1.5 million to 2 million distinct CDR3 sequences, over 25% of them seen just once. Input material: blood. The receptors shown here come from a woman younger than 45 in good health.

There are a few counts of this clonotype. J is TRBJ1-6 and V is TRBV10-3; D is possibly TRBD1 (6 bases). There are 15 residues in the CDR3. The germline V and J ends were trimmed by 8 bases and 7 bases, with 18 bases remaining between them. The germline CDR1 and CDR2 sequences are ENHRY and SYGVKD. CDR3 in DNA: TGTGCCATCGCCCCCGCGGGGGCGAGGAATTCACCCCTCCACTTT. This codes for CAIAPAGARNSPLHF.

This clonotype was seen at least ten times. The rearrangement uses TRBV4-1 and TRBJ1-5; TRBD1 matches 9 bases. The J segment lost 7 bases and the V segment lost 2 bases, leaving 6 bases of the junction unmatched. Germline V gene lookup returns CDR1 MGHRA and CDR2 YSYEKL. This CDR3 comprises 15 residues. Written as DNA, the CDR3 is TGCGCCAGCAGCCAACCGGGACAGGGAGGACAGCCCCAGCATTTT. This translates into CASSQPGQGGQPQHF.

The chain carries TRBV6-5 and TRBJ2-1; 8 bases line up with TRBD1. Germline CDR1 and CDR2: MNHEY and SVGAGI. With 6 bases clipped from V and 6 bases from J, the junction kept 4 bases outside the gene matches. The CDR3 has 13 residues. The CDR3 sequence is CASRRQGSNEQFF. CDR3 in DNA: TGTGCCAGCAGAAGACAGGGGAGCAATGAGCAGTTCTTC.

This chain links TRBV9 with TRBJ2-5; TRBD2 matches at 8 bases. CDR3 length: 16 residues. The V gene's germline CDR1 is SGDLS and CDR2 YYNGEE. J was trimmed by 4 bases and V by 0 bases; bases with no gene match: 8. The CDR3 spells CASSVGSGSMIETQYF. CDR3 bases: TGTGCCAGCAGCGTAGGCAGCGGGAGTATGATAGAGACCCAGTACTTC.

The chain links TRBV29-1 to TRBJ2-4, with 8 bases that match TRBD1. TRBJ2-7 matches the DNA end more closely, so the J call is doubtful. The CDR3 consists of 13 residues. The germline CDR1 and CDR2 sequences are SQVTM and ANQGSEA. CDR3 loop: CSTMLGQEGEQYF. The CDR3 coding sequence is TGCAGCACAATGTTGGGACAGGAAGGCGAGCAGTACTTC.

The V and J genes are TRBV7-8 and TRBJ1-2, with TRBD1 matching 8 bases. This CDR3 spans 15 amino acids. After removal of 1 base from V and 6 bases from J, the junction contained 7 bases not matched to a gene. Germline V lookup: CDR1 SGHVS, CDR2 FQNEAQ. CDR3 protein: CASSLGVRTGNGYTF. The CDR3 coding sequence is TGTGCCAGCAGCTTAGGAGTGCGGACAGGGAATGGCTACACCTTC.

In this sample, this clonotype turned up many times. The V call is TRBV5-1, the J call TRBJ2-7; no clear D. Germline V gene data show CDR1 as SGHRS and CDR2 as YFSETQ. The CDR3 runs 15 residues. Trimming pared 2 bases from V and 2 bases from J, leaving 14 bases between. CDR3 loop: CASSLLAIATYEQYF. The CDR3 DNA is TGCGCCAGCAGCTTATTGGCAATAGCCACCTACGAGCAGTACTTC. The full variable domain, in which reference TRBV5-1 and TRBJ2-7 provide the parts outside the CDR3, is KAGVTQTPRYLIKTRGQQVTLSCSPISGHRSVSWYQQTPGQGLQFLFEYFSETQRNKGNFPGRFSGRQFSNSRSEMNVSTLELGDSALYLCASSLLAIATYEQYFGPGTRLTVT.

The chain carries TRBV5-6 and TRBJ2-7, with D unclear. V was trimmed by 2 bases and J by 11 bases, leaving 11 bases between them. Germline lookup yields CDR1 SGHDT and CDR2 YYEEEE. CDR3 size: 11 residues. CDR3 region: CASSLGSVKYF. DNA of the CDR3: TGTGCCAGCAGCTTAGGAAGCGTAAAGTACTTC.

This clonotype was seen a handful of times. At one end the junction does not follow the germline gene, possibly because of a read error. The V gene is TRBV7-9, the J gene TRBJ2-7, with D possibly matching TRBD1 (6 bases). The CDR3 consists of 12 residues. CDR1 is SEHNR, CDR2 FQNEAQ, per germline (reference sequence). The CDR3 protein is CASSFTGIDEDF. As DNA, the CDR3 is TGTGCCAGCAGCTTCACAGGGATCGATGAGGACTTC.

The rearrangement links TRBV13 to TRBJ1-1; maybe TRBD1 (5 bases). Looked up from germline, CDR1 is PRHDT and CDR2 is FYEKMQ (reference sequence). The length of the CDR3 is 13 residues. The V end was cut by 5 bases, the J end by 8 bases, with 15 bases between. The CDR3 loop reads CASSPGGRSEAFF. In DNA, the CDR3 is TGTGCCAGCAGCCCCGGGGGGAGATCAGAAGCTTTCTTT. The variable domain in full, completed from reference TRBV13 and TRBJ1-1, reads AAGVIQSPRHLIKEKRETATLKCYPIPRHDTVYWYQQGPGQDPQFLISFYEKMQSDKGSIPDRFSAQQFSDYHSELNMSSLELGDSALYFCASSPGGRSEAFFGQGTRLTVV.

In its sample, this clonotype was seen many times. The J gene is TRBJ2-7, the V gene TRBV10-1; TRBD1 might be the D (6 bases). The length of the CDR3 is 13 residues. CDR1 and CDR2 from the germline V gene are WNHNN and SYGVQD (reference sequence). V shed 3 bases and J shed 5 bases, with 11 bases lying between them. CDR3 in amino acids: CASSDRGSHEQYF. CDR3 nucleotide sequence: TGCGCCAGCAGTGACAGGGGTTCCCACGAGCAGTACTTC.

V usage is TRBV6-1 and J usage is TRBJ2-1; TRBD1 aligns across 7 bases. With 9 bases clipped from V and 4 bases from J, the junction kept 9 bases outside the gene matches. The CDR3 loop spans 14 amino acids. From germline, CDR1 is MNHNS and CDR2 SASEGT. CDR3 nucleotides: TGTGCCAGTACCCAGGGGACAGCGTACAATGAGCAGTTCTTC. This encodes CASTQGTAYNEQFF.

This chain uses TRBV28 with TRBJ2-7; unclear D gene. CDR3 size: 12 residues. V was trimmed by 6 bases and J by 8 bases, leaving 14 bases between them. Germline V gene sequence: CDR1 MDHEN, CDR2 SYDVKM. CDR3 sequence (DNA): TGTGCCAGCAGCCTGGTGGCGGCGCAGCAGTACTTC. It is translated as CASSLVAAQQYF.

This clonotype was seen repeatedly, ten times or more. The V and J genes are TRBV27 and TRBJ1-2; TRBD1 matches 7 bases. CDR1 and CDR2 (germline): MNHEY, SMNVEV (reference sequence). After removal of 8 bases from V and 8 bases from J, the junction contained 11 bases not matched to a gene. There are 13 residues in the CDR3. The CDR3 sequence: CASGKGQRFGYTF. The DNA for the CDR3 is TGTGCCAGCGGTAAGGGACAGCGCTTCGGCTACACCTTC.

This clonotype was seen a handful of times. This chain connects TRBV2 to TRBJ2-1; TRBD2 agrees at 11 bases. This CDR3 is built from 15 residues. Unmatched junction bases numbered 10, after V lost 7 bases and J lost 8 bases. Germline CDR1 is SNHLY and CDR2 is FYNNEI. The CDR3 sequence is CASTLPLAGGHEQFF. CDR3 bases: TGTGCCAGCACGCTTCCCCTAGCGGGAGGCCATGAGCAGTTCTTC.

In its sample, this clonotype was seen a few times. This chain links TRBV5-1 with TRBJ1-1; 10 bases are a match to TRBD1. Trimming took 0 bases from V and 3 from J; bases not matched to a gene: 2. Germline CDR1 and CDR2: SGHRS and YFSETQ. This CDR3 comprises 15 residues. CDR3 sequence (DNA): TGCGCCAGCAGCTTGGCCGGGACAGGGGACACTGAAGCTTTCTTT. This sequence encodes CASSLAGTGDTEAFF. The full variable domain, completed using reference TRBV5-1 and TRBJ1-1, is KAGVTQTPRYLIKTRGQQVTLSCSPISGHRSVSWYQQTPGQGLQFLFEYFSETQRNKGNFPGRFSGRQFSNSRSEMNVSTLELGDSALYLCASSLAGTGDTEAFFGQGTRLTVV.

Comment on this clonotype: This may arise from a read error, as a much more abundant clone is one base away. The chain carries TRBV10-2 and TRBJ2-4; the D is unclear. The J call may not be correct, given that the DNA end is closer to TRBJ2-7. CDR3 length: 15 amino acids. Germline V CDR1 and CDR2: WSHSY, SAAADI. CDR3 protein: CASSGSPFSAYEQYF. CDR3 bases: TGCGCCAGCAGTGGGTCCCCATTCTCGGCCTACGAGCAGTACTTC.

Regarding this clonotype: The junction differs from germline at one of its ends, possibly a read error. This rearrangement joins TRBV18 to TRBJ1-4; tentative D call: TRBD1 (5 bases). CDR3 length: 16 residues. Per the germline V gene, CDR1 is KGHSH and CDR2 is LQKENI. Written as DNA, the CDR3 is TGCGCCAGCTCTCCACGCGGGCGAGGGACGGATGAAAAACTGTTTTTT. This codes for CASSPRGRGTDEKLFF.

CDR3 amino acids: CASREDRERNGYTF. CDR3 bases: TGTGCCAGCAGGGAGGACAGGGAACGTAATGGCTACACCTTC. This chain joins TRBV12-3 or TRBV12-4 and TRBJ1-2; 8 bases map to TRBD1. The CDR3 runs to 14 residues. The V segment lost 6 bases and the J segment 6 bases; nucleotides outside the gene matches: 9.

The genes are TRBV2 and TRBJ1-2, with TRBD1 identical over 9 bases. CDR3 length: 14 amino acids. V lost 5 bases and J lost 5; bases outside the gene matches: 6. Germline V lookup: CDR1 SNHLY, CDR2 FYNNEI. The CDR3 loop is CASSRRDREYGYTF. The DNA of the CDR3 is TGTGCCAGCAGTCGCCGGGACAGGGAATATGGCTACACCTTC.

This chain connects TRBV6-5 to TRBJ1-6, with D unclear. V was pared by 6 bases and J by 8 bases, with 11 bases between. The germline gives CDR1 MNHEY, CDR2 SVGAGI. The CDR3 contains 13 residues. The CDR3 sequence: CASSQLGDSPLHF. DNA of the CDR3: TGTGCCAGCAGCCAACTTGGGGATTCACCCCTCCACTTT.

At least ten counts were recorded for this clonotype. The V and J genes are TRBV20-1 and TRBJ2-1, with 7 bases lining up with TRBD1. CDR1 and CDR2 from the germline V gene are DFQATT and SNEGSKA (reference sequence). V gave up 1 base and J gave up 4 bases; unmatched junction bases: 10. This CDR3 contains 16 residues. CDR3 in DNA: TGCAGTGCTAGAGTGTCCGGGACAGAATCATACAATGAGCAGTTCTTC. Translating it yields CSARVSGTESYNEQFF.

This clonotype was detected a few times. The rearrangement uses TRBV15 and TRBJ1-4, with D unclear. Germline loops: CDR1 LNHNV, CDR2 YYDKDF (reference sequence). Trimming left V 5 bases short and J 5 bases short, with 6 bases between. The CDR3 has 12 residues. For the CDR3, the DNA is TGTGCCACCAGCGGGTCAAATGAAAAACTGTTTTTT. Translating gives CATSGSNEKLFF. Looking up the rest from reference TRBV15 and TRBJ1-4 gives the full variable domain: DAMVIQNPRYQVTQFGKPVTLSCSQTLNHNVMYWYQQKSSQAPKLLFHYYDKDFNNEADTPDNFQSRRPNTSFCFLDIRSPGLGDTAMYLCATSGSNEKLFFGSGTQLSVL.

This clonotype has just one count. The chain carries TRBV30 and TRBJ1-1; no reliable D call. Trimming took 4 bases from V and 4 from J, leaving 10 bases between them. The CDR3 is 12 residues long. Germline loops: CDR1 GTSNPN, CDR2 SVGIG (reference sequence). The CDR3 DNA reads TGTGCCTGGAAGGGAGTCGGCACTGAAGCTTTCTTT. Translated, it gives CAWKGVGTEAFF.

Worth noting for this clonotype: Relative to the germline gene, one junction end is altered; a read error may explain this. This chain connects TRBV6-1 to TRBJ2-3; 7 bases map to TRBD1. CDR3 size: 17 residues. Germline CDR1 MNHNS, CDR2 SASEGT. For the CDR3, the DNA is TGTGCCAGCAGTCCCCGGGACAGTCCGATCGGCACAGGTACGCAGGATTTT. Amino acid sequence: CASSPRDSPIGTGTQDF.

This sequence joins TRBV7-2 and TRBJ2-7; 8 bases fit TRBD2. The length of the CDR3 is 15 residues. With V trimmed by 5 bases and J by 3 bases, 9 bases remained unmatched. Germline loops: CDR1 SGHTA, CDR2 FQGNSA. CDR3 coding DNA: TGTGCCAGCAGCCCGCCCGGGCGGGAGGTCTACGAGCAGTACTTC. Encoded protein: CASSPPGREVYEQYF.

This chain joins TRBV3-1 and TRBJ2-6, with D perhaps assigned TRBD1 or TRBD2 (6 bases each). The CDR3 has 19 residues. The germline V gene encodes CDR1 LGHDT and CDR2 YNNKEL (reference sequence). Trimming took off 3 bases at V and 2 bases at J, with 20 bases between the two ends. CDR3 nucleotides: TGTGCCAGCAGCCACCAGTCGACAGGAGGGTACCCTGGGGCCAACGTCCTGACTTTC. Translation: CASSHQSTGGYPGANVLTF.

This clonotype has only a few counts. This chain joins TRBV10-3 and TRBJ2-5; D assignment may be TRBD1 or TRBD2 (5 bases each). The CDR3 covers 14 residues. V was shortened by 3 bases and J by 4 bases, with 12 bases between the two germline ends. From germline, CDR1 is ENHRY and CDR2 SYGVKD. CDR3 nucleotides: TGTGCCATCAGTGAATCCTTTGGGGGAGAGACCCAGTACTTC. Encoded protein: CAISESFGGETQYF.

The sample holds a few counts of this clonotype. The chain couples TRBV20-1 to TRBJ2-5, with 9 bases aligning to TRBD2. In germline, CDR1 is DFQATT, CDR2 SNEGSKA (reference sequence). This CDR3 region has 17 residues. Germline trimming cut 0 bases from V and 2 bases from J; bases unmatched to any gene: 10. The CDR3 coding sequence is TGCAGTGCTAGAGACCCATTGTCTAGCGGGAAACAAGAGACCCAGTACTTC. Residues: CSARDPLSSGKQETQYF.

The chain carries TRBV9 and TRBJ1-2; the D gene is possibly TRBD1 (6 bases). Trimming cost V 3 bases and J 4 bases, with 13 bases left between them. CDR3 length: 14 residues. Per germline, CDR1 SGDLS and CDR2 YYNGEE. In DNA, the CDR3 is TGTGCCAGCAGCGGGAGACAGGAGACCTATGGCTACACCTTC. This codes for CASSGRQETYGYTF. Full variable domain (remainder filled in from reference TRBV9 and TRBJ1-2): DSGVTQTPKHLITATGQRVTLRCSPRSGDLSVYWYQQSLDQGLQFLIQYYNGEERAKGNILERFSAQQFPDLHSELNLSSLELGDSALYFCASSGRQETYGYTFGSGTRLTVV.